This TCR beta chain was retrieved from a study of cytomegalovirus exposure and HLA in healthy donors. Researchers ran the PCR with 60 Vbeta and 13 Jbeta primers. Authors' analysis steps: The count from a later analysis was some 83 million unique TCR beta chains, roughly 11 million of them shared. Using immunoSEQ multiplex PCR, the repertoire was profiled, and TCRdb retains in-frame clones only, with some absent. The V and J calls and clone size are taken from that table; D and trimming were inferred from the DNA. The table for this sample gives 60,000 to 75,000 clones. V was shortened by 5 bases and J by 2 bases, with 22 bases between the two germline ends. Germline V lookup: CDR1 MNHEY, CDR2 SMNVEV (reference sequence). The CDR3 covers 18 residues.

The chain carries TRBV27 and TRBJ1-5; no firm D call. The sample consisted of PBMCs. The clonotype was recovered from a female donor in good health and CMV-seropositive. The CDR3 sequence is CASSQSQSGARGNQPQHF. The CDR3 DNA follows: TGTGCCAGCAGTCAATCCCAGTCGGGCGCGCGGGGCAATCAGCCCCAGCATTTT.